A single sample gave rise to the 18 T cell receptor beta chains below, sequenced in a study of cytomegalovirus exposure and HLA in healthy donors. The PCR was carried out with 60 Vbeta primers and 13 Jbeta primers. The table came from immunoSEQ multiplex PCR; TCRdb's copy has only in-frame clones and leaves some out. The sample yields about 170,000 clones, 73% seen once. Sequencing was carried out using PBMCs. The receptors come from a woman aged 18-29 years in good health and CMV-seropositive.

CDR3: CASSFRGTSYEQYF. DNA of the CDR3: TGCGCCAGCAGCTTCCGGGGGACCTCCTACGAGCAGTACTTC. V usage is TRBV5-1 and J usage is TRBJ2-7; D perhaps matches TRBD2 (6 bases). V shed 2 bases and J shed 0 bases, with 9 bases lying between them. The CDR3 sequence is 14 residues long. The germline CDR1 and CDR2 sequences are SGHRS and YFSETQ.

The chain carries TRBV30 and TRBJ2-7; 9 positions match TRBD2. J was trimmed by 2 bases and V by 7 bases; bases with no gene match: 18. Germline CDR1 is GTSNPN and CDR2 is SVGIG (reference sequence). The CDR3 consists of 17 residues. In DNA, the CDR3 is TGTGCCTCCCGACAGGGACGGCTAGCGGGGACCCCCTACGAGCAGTACTTC. It translates to CASRQGRLAGTPYEQYF. Full variable domain (missing parts from reference TRBV30 and TRBJ2-7): SQTIHQWPATLVQPVGSPLSLECTVEGTSNPNLYWYRQAAGRGLQLLFYSVGIGQISSEVPQNLSASRPQDRQFILSSKKLLLSDSGFYLCASRQGRLAGTPYEQYFGPGTRLTVT.

This clone was recorded once. The V call is TRBV7-9, the J call TRBJ2-7; D is possibly TRBD1 (7 bases). The germline CDR1 and CDR2 sequences are SEHNR and FQNEAQ (reference sequence). V was trimmed by 3 bases and J by 1 base, leaving 10 bases between them. The CDR3 extends over 14 amino acids. The CDR3 DNA is TGTGCCAGCAGCTTGCCAGGGGGGTCCTACGAGCAGTACTTC. It translates to CASSLPGGSYEQYF. Based on the CDR3 plus reference TRBV7-9 and TRBJ2-7, the full variable domain is DTGVSQNPRHKITKRGQNVTFRCDPISEHNRLYWYRQTLGQGPEFLTYFQNEAQLEKSRLLSDRFSAERPKGSFSTLEIQRTEQGDSAMYLCASSLPGGSYEQYFGPGTRLTVT.

This clone has a handful of counts. This chain links TRBV5-4 with TRBJ1-1; no clear D gene. With 0 bases removed from V and 5 bases from J, the gap between germline ends came to 14 bases. The germline V gene has CDR1 SGHNT and CDR2 YYREEE (reference sequence). CDR3 size: 15 residues. CDR3 sequence (DNA): TGTGCCAGCAGCTTGGTTGGTCAGGCGAGTACTGAAGCTTTCTTT. Amino acid sequence: CASSLVGQASTEAFF.

V is TRBV18 and J is TRBJ1-1; 9 bases fit TRBD1. The CDR3 is 15 amino acids. J gave up 2 bases and V 6 bases, and 7 bases lay outside the gene matches. CDR1 is KGHSH and CDR2 is LQKENI in the germline V gene. The CDR3 DNA sequence: TGTGCCAGCTCCCTCTCGGGACAGGGAAACACTGAAGCTTTCTTT. Its translation is CASSLSGQGNTEAFF. The whole variable domain, filled in from reference TRBV18 and TRBJ1-1, reads NAGVMQNPRHLVRRRGQEARLRCSPMKGHSHVYWYRQLPEEGLKFMVYLQKENIIDESGMPKERFSAEFPKEGPSILRIQQVVRGDSAAYFCASSLSGQGNTEAFFGQGTRLTVV.

The rearrangement links TRBV7-2 to TRBJ1-5, with a weak D call TRBD1 (6 bases). Germline V gene sequence: CDR1 SGHTA, CDR2 FQGNSA. The CDR3 consists of 14 residues. V dropped 2 bases and J dropped 6 bases, with 11 bases sitting between them. DNA for the CDR3: TGTGCCAGCAGCTTAAGCGCAGGGGTTCAGCCCCAGCATTTT. Its translation: CASSLSAGVQPQHF.

The chain links TRBV4-3 to TRBJ2-1; 7 bases line up with TRBD2. After removal of 0 bases from V and 3 bases from J, the junction contained 11 bases not matched to a gene. Germline lookup yields CDR1 LGHNA and CDR2 YSLEER. This CDR3 is built from 18 residues. The CDR3 loop is CASSQDTGGEGNYNEQFF. The CDR3 nucleotides read TGCGCCAGCAGCCAAGATACGGGCGGGGAGGGGAACTACAATGAGCAGTTCTTC.

The chain carries TRBV7-3 and TRBJ2-3; D may be TRBD2 (6 bases). Germline V gene lookup returns CDR1 SGHTA and CDR2 FQGTGA. Between the trimmed V and J ends, which lost 5 bases and 10 bases, there was a span of 22 bases. This CDR3 comprises 15 residues. This chain's CDR3 is CASSLSRDSPSSQYF. The CDR3 DNA follows: TGTGCCAGCAGCCTTTCACGGGACTCTCCCTCATCGCAGTATTTT.

This clone was recorded a few times. Additional DNA sequences in this sample encode the identical CDR3. The chain has TRBV5-1 and TRBJ1-2, with TRBD1 matching 10 bases. The V gene's germline CDR1 is SGHRS and CDR2 YFSETQ. The J segment lost 2 bases and the V segment lost 4 bases, leaving 5 bases of the junction unmatched. CDR3 length equals 15 residues. In nucleotides, the CDR3 is TGCGCCAGCAGCCAAGGACAGGGGGGAAACTATGGCTACACCTTC. Amino acids: CASSQGQGGNYGYTF.

The chain has TRBV25-1 and TRBJ1-2; TRBD1 matches at 11 bases. The CDR3 loop spans 14 amino acids. CDR1 is MGHDK, CDR2 SYGVNS, per germline. Trimming took 6 bases from V and 8 from J; bases not matched to a gene: 8. The CDR3 region has the DNA TGTGCCAGCAGGCAGGACAGGGGGCATCGGGGCTACACCTTC. Its translation is CASRQDRGHRGYTF.

CDR3 protein: CSVTGEGRETQYF. The CDR3 nucleotides read TGCAGCGTGACAGGGGAAGGGAGGGAGACCCAGTACTTC. The chain uses TRBV29-1 and TRBJ2-5; 8 bases line up with TRBD1. Trimming at V came to 6 bases and at J to 5 bases, leaving 8 bases not matched to a gene. The CDR3 length is 13 residues. Germline V lookup: CDR1 SQVTM, CDR2 ANQGSEA. The complete variable domain, with remaining parts taken from reference TRBV29-1 and TRBJ2-5, reads SAVISQKPSRDICQRGTSLTIQCQVDSQVTMMFWYRQQPGQSLTLIATANQGSEATYESGFVIDKFPISRPNLTFSTLTVSNMSPEDSSIYLCSVTGEGRETQYFGPGTRLLVL.

This clone was recorded only once. The CDR3 DNA reads as TGCAGCGTTGGGGCAGGGGCCACCGGGGAGCTGTTTTTT. Its translation is CSVGAGATGELFF. This chain links TRBV29-1 with TRBJ2-2; tentatively, D is TRBD1 (6 bases). CDR3 length equals 13 residues. The germline gives CDR1 SQVTM, CDR2 ANQGSEA. Trimming shortened V by 4 bases and J by 4 bases, and 10 bases separated the two germline ends.

J is TRBJ2-7 and V is TRBV6-5; a weak D match, TRBD2 (6 bases). The CDR3 is made up of 16 amino acids. The V gene's germline CDR1 is MNHEY and CDR2 SVGAGI. Trimming took 0 bases from V and 0 from J, leaving 12 bases between them. The CDR3 protein is CASSYSGGVSSYEQYF. The DNA for the CDR3 is TGTGCCAGCAGTTACTCCGGGGGAGTGTCCTCCTACGAGCAGTACTTC.

The chain couples TRBV5-6 to TRBJ1-1; 10 nucleotides align to TRBD1. CDR1 is SGHDT and CDR2 is YYEEEE in the germline V gene. CDR3 length: 15 residues. The junction had 9 bases not matched to a gene; V was cut back by 5 bases and J by 5 bases. Here the CDR3 DNA reads TGTGCCAGCAGTAGGACAGGGGGAAGGAGGACTGAAGCTTTCTTT. Translation gives CASSRTGGRRTEAFF. The full variable domain, with the rest looked up from reference TRBV5-6 and TRBJ1-1, is DAGVTQSPTHLIKTRGQQVTLRCSPKSGHDTVSWYQQALGQGPQFIFQYYEEEERQRGNFPDRFSGHQFPNYSSELNVNALLLGDSALYLCASSRTGGRRTEAFFGQGTRLTVV.

The chain couples TRBV4-2 to TRBJ2-2, with TRBD1 matching 10 bases. The CDR3 runs 19 residues. V lost 3 bases to trimming and J lost 0 bases; unmatched junction nucleotides: 10. Germline V gene data show CDR1 as LGHNA and CDR2 as YNFKEQ. Here the CDR3 reads CASSHAGWGTGANTGELFF. CDR3 sequence (DNA): TGTGCCAGCAGCCACGCGGGCTGGGGGACAGGGGCGAACACCGGGGAGCTGTTTTTT.

V is TRBV11-2 and J is TRBJ2-3; TRBD2 is a possible D gene (7 bases). Germline CDR1 SGHAT, CDR2 FQNNGV. This CDR3 contains 18 residues. Trimming pared 0 bases from V and 2 bases from J, leaving 18 bases between. CDR3 amino acids: CASSLDQLAGAITDTQYF. The CDR3 region has the DNA TGTGCCAGCAGCTTAGATCAATTGGCGGGGGCCATCACAGATACGCAGTATTTT.

The chain carries TRBV30 and TRBJ2-3, with D possibly matching TRBD1 (6 bases). This CDR3 spans 14 amino acids. V was clipped by 2 bases and J by 1 base, with 10 bases between them. CDR1 and CDR2 (germline): GTSNPN, SVGIG (reference sequence). In DNA, the CDR3 is TGTGCCTGGAGTAGGGGGTCGGGCACAGATACGCAGTATTTT. This encodes CAWSRGSGTDTQYF.

The gene calls are TRBV6-1 and TRBJ1-4, with TRBD1 matching 9 bases. The CDR3 spans 14 residues. Trimming took 6 bases from V and 8 from J; bases not matched to a gene: 7. Germline CDR1 MNHNS, CDR2 SASEGT. CDR3 nucleotide sequence: TGTGCCAGCAGGACAGGGGGTGAGAACGAAAAACTGTTTTTT. As protein: CASRTGGENEKLFF.